A selection of T cell receptor beta chains follows, all from one sample in a study of blood T cell repertoires in COVID-19. Libraries were prepared by immunoSEQ multiplex PCR; TCRdb keeps only in-frame clonotypes and omits some of them. Of 300,000 to 450,000 clones listed, around 85% were seen once; the top ten hold 3.5% to 4%. Sequenced input: peripheral blood. Source of these receptors: a woman between 18 and 29 years old with acute or convalescent COVID-19. Each CDR3 is given with its conserved first and last residue. D genes are given only for firm matches. Clone sizes are given selectively: once, few, many, or a class where the clone is expanded.

v_gene	abundance	d_gene	j_gene	CDR3aa	CDR3nt
TRBV5-5	once	NA	TRBJ1-1	CASRAGVTEAFF	TGTGCCAGCAGAGCAGGGGTTACTGAAGCTTTCTTT
TRBV9	NA	NA	TRBJ1-1	CASSVRTEGNTEAFF	TGTGCCAGCAGCGTAAGGACAGAAGGAAACACTGAAGCTTTCTTT
TRBV5-4	NA	NA	TRBJ2-7	CATSGGLAFSYEQYF	TGTGCCACCTCAGGAGGGCTAGCGTTCTCCTACGAGCAGTACTTC
TRBV11-2	NA	NA	TRBJ2-7	CASSLGPLRYEQYF	TGTGCCAGCAGCTTAGGGCCCCTGCGGTACGAGCAGTACTTC
TRBV7-9	NA	TRBD1	TRBJ1-2	CASSLETGGSYGYTF	TGTGCCAGCAGCTTAGAGACAGGGGGCAGCTATGGCTACACCTTC
TRBV4-1	NA	TRBD1	TRBJ1-4	CASSQGRARGATNEKLFF	TGCGCCAGCAGCCAAGGCCGGGCCAGGGGGGCAACTAATGAAAAACTGTTTTTT
TRBV10-3	NA	NA	TRBJ1-1	CAIRDEIYQGAFF	TGTGCCATCAGGGATGAGATTTACCAGGGGGCTTTCTTT
TRBV12-3/TRBV12-4	NA	TRBD1	TRBJ1-4	CASSGTAEKLFF	TGTGCCAGCAGCGGGACAGCTGAAAAACTGTTTTTT
TRBV2	NA	TRBD1	TRBJ2-7	CASWDSSPPGQYF	TGTGCCAGCTGGGACAGCTCGCCTCCCGGGCAGTACTTC
TRBV10-1	NA	NA	TRBJ1-5	CASSETGNQPQHF	TGCGCCAGCAGTGAGACAGGGAATCAGCCCCAGCATTTT
TRBV7-9	NA	NA	TRBJ1-4	CASSLGVAGTNEKLFF	TGTGCCAGCAGCTTAGGAGTCGCCGGAACTAATGAAAAACTGTTTTTT
TRBV28	NA	NA	TRBJ1-2	CASSFVNYGYTF	TGTGCCAGCAGTTTTGTAAACTATGGCTACACCTTC
TRBV4-1	NA	NA	TRBJ2-3	CASSQIGDEVTQYF	TGCGCCAGCAGCCAGATAGGCGATGAGGTTACGCAGTATTTT
TRBV5-1	NA	NA	TRBJ1-2	CASSELGGDYGYTF	TGCGCCAGCAGCGAGCTAGGGGGGGACTATGGCTACACCTTC
TRBV3-1/TRBV3-2	NA	NA	TRBJ2-7	CASSQGIRYEQYF	TGTGCCAGCAGCCAGGGCATACGCTACGAGCAGTACTTC
TRBV7-2	NA	NA	TRBJ2-7	CASSRGTVNLYEQYF	TGTGCCAGCAGCCGCGGGACAGTTAACCTATACGAGCAGTACTTC
TRBV10-3	NA	NA	TRBJ2-7	CAISFREAPTDEQYF	TGTGCCATCAGTTTCAGGGAAGCCCCCACAGACGAGCAGTACTTC
TRBV4-1	NA	TRBD1	TRBJ2-7	CASSPRDRAMLSYEQYF	TGCGCCAGCAGCCCGCGAGACAGGGCGATGTTGTCCTACGAGCAGTACTTC
TRBV10-3	many	TRBD1	TRBJ1-4	CAISPTGGLGEKLFF	TGTGCCATCAGTCCCACAGGGGGCCTTGGTGAAAAACTGTTTTTT
TRBV28	NA	TRBD1	TRBJ1-4	CASRTGTGWEKLFF	TGTGCCAGCAGGACCGGGACAGGGTGGGAAAAACTGTTTTTT
TRBV20-1	once	NA	TRBJ2-5	CSASKEETQYF	TGCAGTGCTAGTAAGGAGGAGACCCAGTACTTC
TRBV7-8	NA	NA	TRBJ1-5	CASSSILRGRSNQPQHF	TGTGCCAGCAGTTCAATCCTCAGGGGCCGTAGCAATCAGCCCCAGCATTTT
TRBV19	NA	TRBD1	TRBJ1-2	CASSYRGDYGYTF	TGTGCCAGTAGTTACAGGGGCGACTATGGCTACACCTTC
TRBV6-6	NA	NA	TRBJ2-7	CASSYKGGVYEQYF	TGTGCCAGCAGTTACAAGGGGGGGGTATACGAGCAGTACTTC
TRBV2	NA	NA	TRBJ2-3	CASSPMTVDTQYF	TGTGCCAGCAGTCCTATGACTGTAGATACGCAGTATTTT
TRBV20-1	NA	TRBD2	TRBJ2-1	CSASAGGIDNEQFF	TGCAGTGCTAGTGCGGGAGGGATAGACAATGAGCAGTTCTTC
TRBV6-5	NA	TRBD1	TRBJ1-2	CASSLGTANYGYTF	TGTGCCAGCAGCCTCGGGACAGCCAACTATGGCTACACCTTC
TRBV2	NA	NA	TRBJ1-2	CASSVEEGRGGYTF	TGTGCCAGCAGTGTTGAAGAGGGTCGAGGAGGCTACACCTTC
TRBV6-5	NA	NA	TRBJ1-1	CASSSQTGNTEAFF	TGTGCCAGCAGTTCCCAGACAGGGAACACTGAAGCTTTCTTT
TRBV4-2	NA	TRBD2	TRBJ2-6	CASSLGLAGGLSGANVLTF	TGTGCCAGCAGCCTGGGACTAGCGGGGGGGCTGTCGGGGGCCAACGTCCTGACTTTC
TRBV19	NA	NA	TRBJ1-5	CASSGQGGQPQHF	TGTGCCAGTAGTGGGCAGGGAGGTCAGCCCCAGCATTTT
TRBV11-2	NA	NA	TRBJ2-1	CASSFLSSLYNEQFF	TGTGCCAGCAGCTTTCTTTCTAGTCTATACAATGAGCAGTTCTTC
TRBV5-6	NA	NA	TRBJ2-3	CASSWGGARTDTQYF	TGTGCCAGCAGCTGGGGCGGGGCCCGCACAGATACGCAGTATTTT
TRBV6-5	NA	TRBD2	TRBJ2-7	CASSPGLGTYEQYF	TGTGCCAGCAGCCCGGGACTAGGGACCTACGAGCAGTACTTC
TRBV6-5	NA	TRBD1	TRBJ1-5	CASSLGQGVGNQPQHF	TGTGCCAGCAGTTTAGGACAGGGAGTAGGTAATCAGCCCCAGCATTTT
TRBV7-9	NA	TRBD2	TRBJ2-3	CASSARTSGYTSTDTQYF	TGTGCCAGCAGCGCCCGGACTAGCGGGTATACTAGCACAGATACGCAGTATTTT
TRBV3-1/TRBV3-2	NA	NA	TRBJ1-1	CASSQVQGKNTEAFF	TGTGCCAGCAGCCAAGTCCAGGGCAAGAACACTGAAGCTTTCTTT
TRBV6-5	NA	TRBD1	TRBJ2-7	CASTGTGRGREQYF	TGTGCCAGCACTGGGACAGGGAGGGGTAGGGAGCAGTACTTC
TRBV20-1	NA	NA	TRBJ1-1	CSALNLAEAFF	TGCAGTGCCCTGAACTTGGCTGAAGCTTTCTTT
TRBV4-1	NA	NA	TRBJ2-4	CASSQGYDVRGGNIQYF	TGCGCCAGCAGCCAAGGCTATGATGTCCGAGGGGGAAACATTCAGTACTTC
TRBV27	NA	TRBD1	TRBJ1-1	CASSSTFRGLFTEAFF	TGTGCCAGCAGTTCGACTTTCAGGGGGCTTTTCACTGAAGCTTTCTTT
TRBV2	NA	NA	TRBJ1-1	CASSSPGDTEAFF	TGTGCCAGCTCGTCCCCGGGGGACACTGAAGCTTTCTTT
TRBV2	once	NA	TRBJ2-3	CASSADSSTDTQYF	TGTGCCAGCAGTGCAGACAGCAGCACAGATACGCAGTATTTT
TRBV9	once	TRBD1	TRBJ1-2	CASSLRQGSNYGYTF	TGTGCCAGCAGCCTTAGACAGGGCTCAAACTATGGCTACACCTTC
TRBV6-5	NA	NA	TRBJ2-7	CASSYSVGGYEQYF	TGTGCCAGCAGTTACTCGGTAGGGGGCTACGAGCAGTACTTC
TRBV7-6	NA	NA	TRBJ1-1	CASSPQTGNTEAFF	TGTGCCAGCAGCCCCCAGACAGGGAACACTGAAGCTTTCTTT
TRBV9	NA	TRBD1	TRBJ1-2	CASSPSGQGLPNYGYTF	TGTGCCAGCAGCCCCTCGGGACAGGGGCTCCCCAATTATGGCTACACCTTC
TRBV9	NA	TRBD1	TRBJ2-1	CASSARGQGSYNEQFF	TGTGCCAGCAGCGCACGAGGACAGGGGTCCTACAATGAGCAGTTCTTC
TRBV5-6	NA	NA	TRBJ1-2	CASSLGTRCLLWGYTF	TGTGCCAGCAGCCTCGGGACAAGGTGTCTATTGTGGGGCTACACCTTC
TRBV9	NA	TRBD1	TRBJ2-5	CASSLSGTGSVYQETQYF	TGTGCCAGCAGCCTATCCGGGACAGGGTCGGTGTACCAAGAGACCCAGTACTTC
TRBV6-5	NA	TRBD1	TRBJ1-2	CASSYSRDRGYGYTF	TGTGCCAGCAGTTACTCCCGGGACAGGGGGTATGGCTACACCTTC
TRBV11-2	NA	NA	TRBJ2-7	CASSSVRGSYEQYF	TGTGCCAGCAGCTCCGTAAGGGGCTCCTACGAGCAGTACTTC
TRBV18	NA	NA	TRBJ1-2	CASSPRDKDGYTF	TGTGCCAGCTCACCAAGGGACAAGGATGGCTACACCTTC
TRBV5-6	NA	TRBD1	TRBJ2-1	CASSEQGADNEQFF	TGTGCCAGCAGTGAGCAGGGGGCGGACAATGAGCAGTTCTTC
TRBV6-5	once	NA	TRBJ1-5	CASSSDPGASNQPQHF	TGTGCCAGCAGTTCGGATCCAGGGGCTAGCAATCAGCCCCAGCATTTT
TRBV2	few	TRBD1	TRBJ1-5	CASTGQGNQPQHF	TGTGCCAGCACCGGACAGGGCAATCAGCCCCAGCATTTT